One TCR beta chain is described in this entry. This CDR3 is built from 14 residues. J was trimmed by 1 base and V by 3 bases; bases with no gene match: 4. From germline, CDR1 is GTSNPN and CDR2 SVGIG (reference sequence). The source of the sample is a study of cytomegalovirus exposure and HLA in healthy donors. On the study more broadly: A later analysis reported the same platform for the roughly 120 validation repertoires and the 500 to 700 first-cohort repertoires.

Sequencing used immunoSEQ multiplex PCR; TCRdb keeps in-frame clones, though not all of them. The sample contains some 170,000 clones, about 83% of which appear only once. The chain carries TRBV30 and TRBJ1-1, with TRBD1 identical over 8 bases. The TCR comes from a woman aged 25 to 39 in good health and CMV-seronegative. The sequenced sample was PBMCs. CDR3 DNA sequence: TGTGCCTGGAGAGCGGACAGGGCGAACACTGAAGCTTTCTTT. Amino acid sequence: CAWRADRANTEAFF.